This T cell receptor (beta chain) was identified during a study of blood T cells in healthy people across ages. General study findings and limits: Unknown donor CMV status possibly confounded expanded clonotype changes.

With a J-beta primer mix and a sample-barcoded 5' primer, a second PCR ran about 7 to 11 cycles. Template switching added a 12-random-nucleotide identifier to every cDNA molecule. TCRdb recomputed calls from the 5' RACE reads with MiXCR, one row per CDR3 protein. The repertoire consists of some 800,000 distinct CDR3 sequences, with roughly 44% occurring once and the leading ten covering approximately 20%. CDR3 length: 13 residues. Trimming left V 8 bases short and J 4 bases short, with 13 bases between. Germline V gives CDR1 MGHDK, CDR2 SYGVNS. This clonotype was seen more than once but under ten times. What it binds is not known.

Sequencing was done on a sample of blood. V usage is TRBV25-1 and J usage is TRBJ2-3, with D hard to call. The source is a man between 60 and 75 years old in good health. The CDR3 nucleotides read TGTGCCAGCTCGTTCGGTTCGGCAGATACGCAGTATTTT. Protein product: CASSFGSADTQYF.